Listed below are T cell receptor beta chains from one sample, sequenced in a study of blood T cell repertoires in COVID-19. Clones were sequenced by immunoSEQ multiplex PCR, and TCRdb holds only the in-frame ones, with some missing. This sample yields 250,000 or so clones, of which 82% are seen a single time; 4.7% belongs to the top ten. Sequencing was done on a sample of peripheral blood. All receptors come from a woman in her seventies with acute or convalescent COVID-19. Each CDR3 is given with its conserved first and last residue. Each record gives: V gene, J gene, CDR3 protein.

v_gene: TRBV19
j_gene: TRBJ1-5
CDR3aa: CASTQGENSNQPQHF

v_gene: TRBV6-2/TRBV6-3
j_gene: TRBJ2-3
CDR3aa: CASSSGLAGGRTDTQYF

v_gene: TRBV4-2
j_gene: TRBJ1-6
CDR3aa: CASSQDAGTYNSPLHF

v_gene: TRBV5-6
j_gene: TRBJ1-2
CDR3aa: CASSLLTGGDYGYTF

v_gene: TRBV3-1/TRBV3-2
j_gene: TRBJ1-2
CDR3aa: CASSQDRQGGDGYTF

v_gene: TRBV7-2
j_gene: TRBJ1-1
CDR3aa: CASSLDSSLSLNTEAFF

v_gene: TRBV30
j_gene: TRBJ2-1
CDR3aa: CAWSTGLPNHNEQFF

v_gene: TRBV5-5
j_gene: TRBJ1-1
CDR3aa: CASSLTGSSNTEAFF

v_gene: TRBV5-4
j_gene: TRBJ1-1
CDR3aa: CASSSKLTGVTEAFF

v_gene: TRBV5-4
j_gene: TRBJ2-5
CDR3aa: CASSLKSGTALQETQYF

v_gene: TRBV7-2
j_gene: TRBJ1-2
CDR3aa: CASSKRDRVPAVGYTF

v_gene: TRBV5-1
j_gene: TRBJ2-1
CDR3aa: CASSFRGSSYNEQFF

v_gene: TRBV4-2
j_gene: TRBJ1-1
CDR3aa: CASSPQGGIVNTEAFF

v_gene: TRBV7-2
j_gene: TRBJ1-6
CDR3aa: CASSPDRLSSYNSPLHF

v_gene: TRBV28
j_gene: TRBJ2-7
CDR3aa: CASSRGYGAGANYEQYF

v_gene: TRBV7-2
j_gene: TRBJ2-5
CDR3aa: CASSLGGLSETQYF

v_gene: TRBV11-2
j_gene: TRBJ2-5
CDR3aa: CASGSFETQYF

v_gene: TRBV5-1
j_gene: TRBJ2-1
CDR3aa: CASSLTSGGYEQFF